The rows below give T cell receptor beta chains drawn from one sample of a study of tumor and adjacent non-tumor tissue in lung cancer. Each CDR3 protein gets one entry after TCRdb re-called the multiplex PCR reads with MiXCR. The sample holds just over 200,000 distinct CDR3 sequences, 60% to 85% seen once. Sequencing was carried out using lung tumor tissue. These receptors were obtained from a man in his fifties or sixties with non-small cell lung cancer. Both conserved end residues are trimmed from each CDR3. Each record gives: V gene, J gene, CDR3 protein.

v_gene: TRBV11-3
j_gene: TRBJ2-1
CDR3aa: ASSLRGYNEKF

v_gene: TRBV5-4
j_gene: TRBJ1-6
CDR3aa: ASSPGQGAGNSPLH

v_gene: TRBV20-1
j_gene: TRBJ1-5
CDR3aa: SVRDDPGRNQPQH

v_gene: TRBV11-2
j_gene: TRBJ2-1
CDR3aa: ASSHQDDVMDNEQF

v_gene: TRBV30
j_gene: TRBJ2-7
CDR3aa: TGGGLGSSYEQY

v_gene: TRBV5-1
j_gene: TRBJ1-1
CDR3aa: ASSLTGQRNIEAF

v_gene: TRBV5-1
j_gene: TRBJ1-5
CDR3aa: ASSTGQGGQPQH

v_gene: TRBV6-6
j_gene: TRBJ1-6
CDR3aa: ASSHGTVSSPLH

v_gene: TRBV20-1
j_gene: TRBJ1-1
CDR3aa: NARDLFVNAEAF

v_gene: TRBV6-2/TRBV6-3
j_gene: TRBJ1-2
CDR3aa: ASSYSPGTRHGYT

v_gene: TRBV12-3/TRBV12-4
j_gene: TRBJ2-1
CDR3aa: ASSMAVGGDSF

v_gene: TRBV11-2
j_gene: TRBJ2-1
CDR3aa: TSRPAGWNEQF

v_gene: TRBV20-1
j_gene: TRBJ2-5
CDR3aa: SANPQGEQETQY

v_gene: TRBV11-2
j_gene: TRBJ2-1
CDR3aa: ASSLEAFNEQF

v_gene: TRBV20-1
j_gene: TRBJ1-2
CDR3aa: SARGRGGGWSDGYT

v_gene: TRBV4-2
j_gene: TRBJ1-5
CDR3aa: ASSQDGEGAVVNQPQH

v_gene: TRBV5-1
j_gene: TRBJ2-5
CDR3aa: ASSLGIRDSSQETQY

v_gene: TRBV28
j_gene: TRBJ2-1
CDR3aa: VSSSPTGISYNEQF

v_gene: TRBV29-1
j_gene: TRBJ2-2
CDR3aa: SALTSGSYPGELF

v_gene: TRBV11-2
j_gene: TRBJ1-3
CDR3aa: ASSLGWADSGSTIY

v_gene: TRBV12-3/TRBV12-4
j_gene: TRBJ2-1
CDR3aa: ASSSPGTGGNEQF

v_gene: TRBV7-9
j_gene: TRBJ1-6
CDR3aa: ASSSERTAFSPLH

v_gene: TRBV30
j_gene: TRBJ1-2
CDR3aa: AWSKNRRNYGYT

v_gene: TRBV6-5
j_gene: TRBJ2-1
CDR3aa: ASSYDRGGYEQF

v_gene: TRBV6-5
j_gene: TRBJ2-7
CDR3aa: ASSSGTVFYEHY

v_gene: TRBV6-6
j_gene: TRBJ2-2
CDR3aa: ASSPAVGELL

v_gene: TRBV4-2
j_gene: TRBJ1-4
CDR3aa: ASTQETGRTNEKLF

v_gene: TRBV5-6
j_gene: TRBJ1-5
CDR3aa: TSSFAAGRDNQPQH

v_gene: TRBV20-1
j_gene: TRBJ1-1
CDR3aa: SAHAGRKGGDTEAF

v_gene: TRBV11-2
j_gene: TRBJ1-2
CDR3aa: ASSLVPGRGSTNYGYT

v_gene: TRBV11-3
j_gene: TRBJ2-1
CDR3aa: ASSRSGRAAGRNEQF

v_gene: TRBV20-1
j_gene: TRBJ2-2
CDR3aa: SARFGTSGSTGELF